This T cell receptor (beta chain) emerged from a study of OX40 agonist ivuxolimab in advanced cancers. Findings and limits, study-wide: Averaged across samples, CD8+ T cells carried more expanded clones than CD4+ did.

Clones were read by immunoSEQ multiplex PCR, and TCRdb kept only the in-frame ones, dropping some. The data contain around 8,000 clones, 80% of them seen just once; the ten biggest clones take up around four fifths. The V gene's germline CDR1 is SGHTA and CDR2 FQGNSA. The CDR3 loop spans 15 amino acids. V dropped 0 bases and J dropped 0 bases, with 8 bases sitting between them. Concerning this clone: Antigen: not known.

This rearrangement joins TRBV7-2 to TRBJ1-1, with unresolved D. Sequenced material: CD4+ or CD8+ T cells sorted from blood, taken in a trial of the OX40 agonist ivuxolimab. This TCR was sampled from an adult with an advanced solid tumor such as melanoma, head and neck, liver or kidney cancer. CDR3 protein: CASSLAEGLNTEAFF. For the CDR3, the DNA is TGTGCCAGCAGCTTAGCGGAGGGCCTGAACACTGAAGCTTTCTTT.